The TCR beta chain under discussion was sequenced for a study of blood T cell repertoires in COVID-19. The table came from immunoSEQ multiplex PCR; TCRdb's copy has only in-frame clones and leaves some out. The data show 250,000 to 300,000 clones, about nine tenths seen once. Recruits, aged about 18 to 95 years, lived in roughly 22 US areas. Participants' reported clinical history set cohort assignment. The J segment lost 6 bases and the V segment lost 5 bases, leaving 5 bases of the junction unmatched. The CDR3 extends over 15 amino acids. Germline V lookup: CDR1 LGHDT, CDR2 YNNKEL (reference sequence).

Sequenced sample: PBMCs or T cells enriched from blood (not recorded which). The chain has TRBV3-1 (or the pseudogene TRBV3-2) and TRBJ1-4, with 11 bases that match TRBD1. The receptor was derived from a man aged 18 to 35 who had recovered from COVID-19. CDR3 DNA: TGTGCCAGCAGCTATCCGGGACAGGGGGATGAAAAACTGTTTTTT. It is translated as CASSYPGQGDEKLFF.